These 26 T cell receptor beta chains came from one sample sequenced in a study of cytomegalovirus exposure and HLA in healthy donors. It was with 60 Vbeta and 13 Jbeta primers that the PCR ran. The table came from immunoSEQ multiplex PCR; TCRdb's copy has only in-frame clones and leaves some out. In the table there are about 120,000 clones, 75% to 90% of which are singletons. Material: PBMCs. The receptors come from a female donor in good health and CMV-seropositive.

This clone was seen a few times. The rearrangement uses TRBV6-6 and TRBJ1-1; TRBD1 matches at 9 bases. Germline V lookup: CDR1 MNHNY, CDR2 SVGAGI (reference sequence). CDR3 length equals 15 residues. With 2 bases clipped from V and 5 bases from J, the junction kept 6 bases outside the gene matches. CDR3 loop: CASSYDRGRETEAFF. The CDR3 DNA is TGTGCCAGCAGTTACGACAGGGGGAGGGAGACTGAAGCTTTCTTT.

V is TRBV4-2 and J is TRBJ2-1, with a tentative D call TRBD2 (6 bases). Trimming removed 4 bases at V and 7 bases at J, with 14 bases between. This CDR3 spans 14 amino acids. The germline gives CDR1 LGHNA, CDR2 YNFKEQ. The CDR3, as DNA: TGTGCCAGCAGCCCACGGGACTTCTTTAATGAGCAGTTCTTC. The encoded protein is CASSPRDFFNEQFF.

The chain carries TRBV5-6 and TRBJ1-2; 12 positions agree with TRBD1. The germline gives CDR1 SGHDT, CDR2 YYEEEE. The CDR3 is 16 amino acids. The junction had 11 bases not matched to a gene; V was cut back by 4 bases and J by 7 bases. Here the CDR3 reads CASSPFPGTGGGGYTF. For the CDR3, the DNA is TGTGCCAGCAGCCCTTTTCCCGGGACAGGGGGCGGTGGCTACACCTTC.

This clone was seen a single time. The chain combines TRBV7-8 with TRBJ1-2, with D unclear. This CDR3 has 15 residues. CDR1 SGHVS and CDR2 FQNEAQ come from the germline V gene. Trimming stripped 1 base from V and 5 bases from J, with 14 bases between. CDR3 nucleotide sequence: TGTGCCAGCAGCTTAGGCCAGAACGGAGGATATGGCTACACCTTC. This translates into CASSLGQNGGYGYTF.

The J gene is TRBJ1-4, the V gene TRBV6-5, with unresolved D. Trimming pared 0 bases from V and 0 bases from J, leaving 5 bases between. The CDR3 is 15 amino acids. CDR1 and CDR2 (germline): MNHEY, SVGAGI. The CDR3 protein is CASSYSTTTNEKLFF. The CDR3 DNA reads as TGTGCCAGCAGTTACTCAACAACAACTAATGAAAAACTGTTTTTT.

This chain links TRBV2 with TRBJ2-4; D might be TRBD1 (6 bases). This CDR3 has 15 amino acids. Germline V gene data show CDR1 as SNHLY and CDR2 as FYNNEI. Trimming shortened V by 5 bases and J by 5 bases, and 16 bases separated the two germline ends. CDR3 DNA: TGTGCCAGCAGTCCCCTCTGGGACACGGAAAACATTCAGTACTTC. Its protein product is CASSPLWDTENIQYF.

V is TRBV2 and J is TRBJ1-1; no clear D. The CDR3 loop spans 13 amino acids. CDR1 and CDR2 (germline): SNHLY, FYNNEI. Between the trimmed V and J ends, which lost 7 bases and 0 bases, there was a span of 9 bases. For the CDR3, the DNA is TGTGCCAGCAAGGAGAACCTGAACACTGAAGCTTTCTTT. Its translation is CASKENLNTEAFF.

The gene calls are TRBV10-3 and TRBJ2-3; D is perhaps TRBD2 (6 bases). V shed 5 bases and J shed 2 bases, with 17 bases lying between them. CDR3 size: 16 residues. Germline assignment: CDR1 ENHRY and CDR2 SYGVKD. The CDR3 protein is CAISTRLGGDTDTQYF. Here the CDR3 DNA reads TGTGCCATCAGTACCCGACTTGGAGGGGACACAGATACGCAGTATTTT.

The rearrangement links TRBV9 to TRBJ2-6; TRBD1 matches 12 bases. V trimming: 0 bases; J trimming: 3 bases; junction bases outside the gene matches: 7. This CDR3 is 19 amino acids long. CDR1 is SGDLS and CDR2 is YYNGEE in the germline V gene. The DNA for the CDR3 is TGTGCCAGCAGCGTAGCCACGGGACAGGGGGCGCTTGGGGCCAACGTCCTGACTTTC. Translation: CASSVATGQGALGANVLTF.

This clone appeared a few times. J is TRBJ2-7 and V is TRBV4-1, with a possible D match to TRBD1 (5 bases). V lost 3 bases and J 2 bases, leaving 20 bases between the germline ends. CDR3 length equals 17 residues. In germline, CDR1 is MGHRA, CDR2 YSYEKL. The CDR3 protein is CASSQIQGGAAAYEQYF. The CDR3 region has the DNA TGCGCCAGCAGCCAGATCCAGGGTGGGGCGGCGGCCTACGAGCAGTACTTC.

The gene calls are TRBV2 and TRBJ1-2, with 7 bases lining up with TRBD1. This CDR3 has 13 amino acids. Germline assignment: CDR1 SNHLY and CDR2 FYNNEI. Unmatched junction bases numbered 11, after V lost 8 bases and J lost 8 bases. CDR3 sequence reads: CASGTVKGGGYTF. In nucleotides, the CDR3 is TGTGCCAGCGGTACAGTGAAAGGGGGCGGCTACACCTTC.

This clone was detected only once. This chain joins TRBV2 and TRBJ2-7; D ambiguous. V was pared by 4 bases and J by 6 bases, with 10 bases between. Per germline, CDR1 SNHLY and CDR2 FYNNEI. This CDR3 spans 12 amino acids. CDR3 loop: CASSAPWPEQYF. CDR3 DNA: TGTGCCAGCAGTGCCCCATGGCCCGAGCAGTACTTC.

This chain connects TRBV10-3 to TRBJ1-2; TRBD1 matches at 7 bases. The CDR3 contains 13 residues. V shed 6 bases, J shed 6 bases, and the junction held 7 bases outside the gene matches. Germline CDR1 reads ENHRY; CDR2 reads SYGVKD. CDR3 nucleotide sequence: TGTGCCATCAGACGGGGACAGCCGGATGGCTACACCTTC. Translation: CAIRRGQPDGYTF.

This rearrangement joins TRBV6-1 to TRBJ1-1; D is undetermined. Germline CDR1 MNHNS, CDR2 SASEGT. The CDR3 runs to 15 residues. The germline V and J ends were trimmed by 11 bases and 4 bases, with 23 bases remaining between them. CDR3: CALLGSTTPITEAFF. The CDR3, as DNA: TGTGCCCTCCTGGGGAGCACTACCCCGATCACTGAAGCTTTCTTT.

In this sample, this clone turned up once. The J gene is TRBJ1-4, the V gene TRBV4-3; 9 positions agree with TRBD1. This CDR3 is 14 amino acids long. Germline-derived CDR1 and CDR2 are LGHNA and YSLEER. The V gene end was trimmed by 3 bases and the J gene end by 11 bases; junction bases not matched to a gene: 7. CDR3 region: CASSQGQGIEKLFF. In nucleotides, the CDR3 is TGCGCCAGCAGCCAGGGACAGGGAATAGAGAAACTGTTTTTT.

This clone appeared a few times. J is TRBJ1-2 and V is TRBV7-2, with 8 bases identical to TRBD1. Germline CDR1 is SGHTA and CDR2 is FQGNSA. This CDR3 comprises 16 residues. V dropped 2 bases and J dropped 8; count of bases not matched to a gene: 13. As DNA, the CDR3 is TGTGCCAGCAGCTTAACCCGGGGCAGGGGGCTTGAGGGCTACACCTTC. The encoded protein is CASSLTRGRGLEGYTF.

The chain carries TRBV19 and TRBJ1-1; maybe TRBD1 (5 bases). This CDR3 has 13 amino acids. V was shortened by 6 bases and J by 1 base, with 9 bases between the two germline ends. Germline V CDR1 and CDR2: LNHDA, SQIVND (reference sequence). CDR3 amino acids: CASSQQENTEAFF. CDR3 DNA: TGTGCCAGTAGCCAACAGGAGAACACTGAAGCTTTCTTT.

This clone was seen a few times. V and J are TRBV5-8 and TRBJ1-1, with D unclear. This CDR3 has 14 residues. Trimming pared 1 base from V and 0 bases from J, leaving 7 bases between. In germline, CDR1 is SGHTS, CDR2 YDEGEE. CDR3 region: CASSLSDMNTEAFF. The CDR3 DNA reads TGTGCCAGCAGCTTGTCAGATATGAACACTGAAGCTTTCTTT.

V usage is TRBV4-2 and J usage is TRBJ2-2; no firm D call. This CDR3 is 15 amino acids long. The germline V gene encodes CDR1 LGHNA and CDR2 YNFKEQ. Trimming shortened V by 0 bases and J by 3 bases, and 8 bases separated the two germline ends. The CDR3 spells CASSQEGRYTGELFF. The CDR3 coding sequence is TGTGCCAGCAGCCAAGAGGGCAGATACACCGGGGAGCTGTTTTTT.

The chain recombines TRBV6-6 with TRBJ1-1; no firm D call. Looked up from germline, CDR1 is MNHNY and CDR2 is SVGAGI (reference sequence). This CDR3 region has 13 residues. V lost 4 bases, J lost 5 bases, and 11 bases lay in between. This CDR3 is CASSLGVRTEAFF. The DNA of the CDR3 is TGTGCCAGCAGTTTGGGTGTGCGGACTGAAGCTTTCTTT.

This clone was observed a few times. V is TRBV6-1 and J is TRBJ1-1, with D hard to call. Germline V gives CDR1 MNHNS, CDR2 SASEGT. The V end lost 2 bases, the J end lost 0 bases, and 10 bases lay between the germline ends. The CDR3 spans 15 residues. The CDR3 DNA sequence: TGTGCCAGCAGTGAATCAGTGTCTTTGAACACTGAAGCTTTCTTT. Its translation: CASSESVSLNTEAFF.

About this clone: An end of the junction does not agree with germline; a read error may underlie this. The rearrangement joins TRBV7-9 to TRBJ1-4; D ambiguous. The CDR3 length is 12 residues. Germline CDR1 is SEHNR and CDR2 is FQNEAQ (reference sequence). CDR3 in DNA: TGTTCCAGCAGCTTAACGGATGAAAAACTGTTTTTT. It specifies CSSSLTDEKLFF.

The chain couples TRBV6-5 to TRBJ1-2, with D perhaps TRBD1 (5 bases). The CDR3 contains 15 residues. V was clipped by 0 bases and J by 1 base, with 9 bases between them. CDR1 and CDR2 from the germline V gene are MNHEY and SVGAGI. The CDR3 region is CASSYSGQDNYGYTF. The DNA for the CDR3 is TGTGCCAGCAGTTACTCGGGGCAGGATAACTATGGCTACACCTTC.

The CDR3 DNA sequence: TGTGCCTGGACCCCGGGGGGGCCCGGAGCTTTCTTT. Amino acids: CAWTPGGPGAFF. The chain combines TRBV30 with TRBJ1-1; the D gene is possibly TRBD1 (6 bases). The V end lost 4 bases, the J end lost 10 bases, and 16 bases lay between the germline ends. The CDR3 runs to 12 residues. The germline V gene has CDR1 GTSNPN and CDR2 SVGIG (reference sequence).

The chain couples TRBV7-9 to TRBJ2-3, with D perhaps TRBD1 (6 bases). From germline, CDR1 is SEHNR and CDR2 FQNEAQ (reference sequence). The V end was cut by 5 bases, the J end by 1 base, with 13 bases between. The length of the CDR3 is 15 residues. In DNA form, the CDR3 reads TGTGCCAGCAGCGGCAGACAGGTCGGCACAGATACGCAGTATTTT. Protein sequence: CASSGRQVGTDTQYF. Full variable domain (outside the CDR3, taken from reference TRBV7-9 and TRBJ2-3): DTGVSQNPRHKITKRGQNVTFRCDPISEHNRLYWYRQTLGQGPEFLTYFQNEAQLEKSRLLSDRFSAERPKGSFSTLEIQRTEQGDSAMYLCASSGRQVGTDTQYFGPGTRLTVL.

The CDR3 coding sequence is TGTGCCAGCAGTCCAACAGGTTCCCTCTACGAGCAGTACTTC. This gives the protein CASSPTGSLYEQYF. The chain couples TRBV7-9 to TRBJ2-7, with D possibly matching TRBD1 (5 bases). V was shortened by 6 bases and J by 3 bases, with 15 bases between the two germline ends. Looked up from germline, CDR1 is SEHNR and CDR2 is FQNEAQ (reference sequence). The CDR3 spans 14 residues.